The entry below describes one T cell receptor (beta chain). Its cognate antigen is unknown. This sample is drawn from a study of cytomegalovirus exposure and HLA in healthy donors. General study results and limits: CMV antigen specificity was confirmed in vitro for a few CMV-associated chains. In an earlier analysis, about 87% or about 30%: the productive usage of most TCR beta V segments. Exclusion applied to some V segments, including TRBV6-2 and TRBV6-3, as they were indistinguishable.

Germline V gene lookup returns CDR1 SGHNT and CDR2 YYREEE (reference sequence). The J segment lost 4 bases and the V segment lost 5 bases, leaving 10 bases of the junction unmatched. The CDR3 covers 16 residues. Researchers ran the PCR with 60 Vbeta and 13 Jbeta primers. Using immunoSEQ multiplex PCR, the repertoire was profiled, and TCRdb retains in-frame clones only, with some absent. The sample has 150,000 to 200,000 clones; about 71% are singletons. At sampling all donors were nominally healthy, likely with unrecorded immune exposures. The TCR originated in a man aged 45-65 years in good health and CMV-seronegative. V is TRBV5-4 and J is TRBJ2-3; TRBD2 matches at 10 bases. Sample: PBMCs. The CDR3 coding sequence is TGTGCCAGCAGTCGGGCAGGGCTAGCGGGAGCAGATACGCAGTATTTT. This codes for CASSRAGLAGADTQYF.